Sequencing of this T cell receptor beta chain was carried out in a study of early T cells in non-severe SARS-CoV-2 infection. Overall study: Unpaired chains resulted from sequencing bulk RNA of unsorted whole blood. Broader study findings: Using VDJdb, the matching emphasized anti-spike CD8 responses while missing private and CD4 specificities.

Comment on this clonotype: Its target is unknown.

Each cDNA molecule carried a unique molecular identifier. TCRdb re-called the 5' RACE reads through MiXCR, storing one row per CDR3 protein. The sample comprises some 100,000 distinct CDR3 sequences, roughly 15% of which are singletons, and 0.58% rests with the top ten. Trimming took 5 bases from V and 1 from J, leaving 11 bases between them. Germline lookup yields CDR1 MNHNS and CDR2 SASEGT. The CDR3 spans 14 residues. The V gene is TRBV6-1, the J gene TRBJ1-1, with D unclear. The sequenced material came from whole blood. The sequence derives from an adult who was a healthcare worker with PCR-confirmed SARS-CoV-2 infection or an uninfected control (not recorded which). The DNA of the CDR3 is TGTGCCAGCAGTAACAACATATGGAACACTGAAGCTTTCTTT. Residues: CASSNNIWNTEAFF.